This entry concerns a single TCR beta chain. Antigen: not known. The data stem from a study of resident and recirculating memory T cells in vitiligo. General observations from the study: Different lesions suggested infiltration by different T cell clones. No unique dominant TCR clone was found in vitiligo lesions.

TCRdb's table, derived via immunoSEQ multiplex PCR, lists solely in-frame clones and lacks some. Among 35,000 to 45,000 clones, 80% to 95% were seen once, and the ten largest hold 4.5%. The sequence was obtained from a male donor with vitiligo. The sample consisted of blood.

The CDR3 coding sequence is TGTGCCAGCAGTGAAGGTCGGGGGTTTCTCACTGAAGCTTTCTTT. Its translation is CASSEGRGFLTEAFF. This chain uses TRBV6-1 with TRBJ1-1; D might be TRBD1 (5 bases). Germline CDR1 MNHNS, CDR2 SASEGT. V dropped 1 base and J dropped 4 bases, with 13 bases sitting between them. The CDR3 extends over 15 amino acids.